The 32 T cell receptor beta chains reported below all come from one sample, sequenced in a study of post-analysis software for immune sequencing data. For these receptors, no antigen is known. cDNA libraries of TCR beta carried unique molecular identifiers. TCRdb processed the PCR reads anew with MiXCR; each CDR3 protein has one entry. Of 740,000 or so distinct CDR3 sequences in the sample, roughly 50% were seen once. Findings of the study overall: The five TRBV segments detected at higher frequency in patients than in controls included TRBV5-6, TRBV5-1 and TRBV20-1.

The sample was blood. All receptors come from a girl between 10 and 17 years old with multiple sclerosis.

This clonotype was seen a few times. V usage is TRBV6-6 and J usage is TRBJ2-3, with D uncertain. This CDR3 region has 12 residues. Between the trimmed V and J ends, which lost 6 bases and 0 bases, there was a span of 4 bases. Germline CDR1 reads MNHNY; CDR2 reads SVGAGI (reference sequence). CDR3 sequence (DNA): TGTGCCAGCAGGCCCAGCACAGATACGCAGTATTTT. It translates to CASRPSTDTQYF.

The chain links TRBV9 to TRBJ1-2, with TRBD1 matching over 9 bases. The trim removed 2 bases at V and 8 bases at J, leaving 10 bases unmatched. CDR1 is SGDLS, CDR2 YYNGEE, per germline. The CDR3 covers 15 residues. CDR3 sequence (DNA): TGTGCCAGCAGCGTTTATTACAGGGGGCAGGAAGGCTACACCTTC. This sequence encodes CASSVYYRGQEGYTF.

This clonotype was found a few times. The chain employs TRBV4-1 and TRBJ2-3; 10 bases match TRBD1. Germline-derived CDR1 and CDR2 are MGHRA and YSYEKL. The V segment lost 2 bases and the J segment 3 bases; nucleotides outside the gene matches: 5. The CDR3 consists of 16 residues. The CDR3 DNA reads as TGCGCCAGCAGCCAACCGGACAGGGGGAGGACAGATACGCAGTATTTT. It codes for CASSQPDRGRTDTQYF.

This chain joins TRBV5-1 and TRBJ2-6; tentative D call: TRBD1 (6 bases). V was clipped by 0 bases and J by 4 bases, with 11 bases between them. Germline CDR1 SGHRS, CDR2 YFSETQ. The CDR3 length is 16 residues. The CDR3 region is CASSLALGAGANVLTF. The CDR3, as DNA: TGCGCCAGCAGCTTGGCCTTGGGGGCCGGGGCCAACGTCCTGACTTTC.

In its sample, this clonotype was seen a few times. The chain links TRBV7-8 to TRBJ1-4, with a weak D call TRBD1 (6 bases). The CDR3 consists of 15 residues. The V gene lost 1 base and the J gene lost 8 bases, with 14 bases spanning the gap. CDR1 SGHVS and CDR2 FQNEAQ come from the germline V gene. The CDR3 sequence: CASSLGSGAREKLFF. In DNA, the CDR3 is TGTGCCAGCAGCTTAGGGTCGGGGGCGCGGGAAAAACTGTTTTTT. Complete variable domain (other parts from reference TRBV7-8 and TRBJ1-4): GAGVSQSPRYKVAKRGQDVALRCDPISGHVSLFWYQQALGQGPEFLTYFQNEAQLDKSGLPSDRFFAERPEGSVSTLKIQRTQQEDSAVYLCASSLGSGAREKLFFGSGTQLSVL.

This clonotype occurred a few times. The chain combines TRBV5-5 with TRBJ2-1; 7 bases agree with TRBD2. Germline values: CDR1 SGHKS, CDR2 YYEKEE (reference sequence). The CDR3 has 14 residues. Losses at the gene ends were 2 bases for V and 6 bases for J; bases not matched to a gene: 5. This CDR3 is CASSFGGKSNEQFF. The CDR3 nucleotides read TGTGCCAGCAGCTTCGGGGGGAAATCCAATGAGCAGTTCTTC.

The chain couples TRBV7-3 to TRBJ2-7; D unclear. Germline-derived CDR1 and CDR2 are SGHTA and FQGTGA. Between the trimmed V and J ends, which lost 5 bases and 2 bases, there was a span of 13 bases. The CDR3 totals 14 residues. The CDR3 region is CASSPTATAYEQYF. CDR3 in DNA: TGTGCCAGCAGCCCCACGGCAACCGCCTACGAGCAGTACTTC. The full variable domain, in which reference TRBV7-3 and TRBJ2-7 provide the parts outside the CDR3, is GAGVSQTPSNKVTEKGKYVELRCDPISGHTALYWYRQSLGQGPEFLIYFQGTGAADDSGLPNDRFFAVRPEGSVSTLKIQRTERGDSAVYLCASSPTATAYEQYFGPGTRLTVT.

The rearrangement joins TRBV7-6 to TRBJ2-4; 7 nucleotides match TRBD1. The last part of the DNA fits TRBJ2-7 better; the J call may be wrong. This CDR3 comprises 15 residues. The germline V gene encodes CDR1 SGHVS and CDR2 FNYEAQ. The CDR3 here is CASSYLTGTYYEQYF. The CDR3 nucleotides are TGTGCCAGCAGCTACTTGACAGGGACCTATTACGAGCAGTACTTC.

This clonotype appeared a few times. The chain carries TRBV6-1 and TRBJ1-2; D is undetermined. Trimming pared 4 bases from V and 1 base from J, leaving 16 bases between. Germline V gene sequence: CDR1 MNHNS, CDR2 SASEGT. CDR3 size: 16 residues. The CDR3 coding sequence is TGTGCCAGCAGTGCAGCCCCGGACGGCAATAACTATGGCTACACCTTC. This codes for CASSAAPDGNNYGYTF.

CDR3 in amino acids: CASPRRPGGILGEQYF. Here the CDR3 DNA reads TGTGCCAGCCCCCGCCGGCCAGGGGGTATCTTGGGGGAGCAGTACTTC. The chain combines TRBV12-3 or TRBV12-4 with TRBJ2-7, with 7 bases identical to TRBD1. The CDR3 has 16 residues. V lost 8 bases to trimming and J lost 7 bases; unmatched junction nucleotides: 20.

This clonotype has only a few counts. The chain joins TRBV29-1 to TRBJ2-1; 11 bases match TRBD2. Germline V gene lookup returns CDR1 SQVTM and CDR2 ANQGSEA. J lost 5 bases, V lost 8 bases, and 5 bases had no gene match. The length of the CDR3 is 13 residues. CDR3 sequence reads: CSPRLAGNNEQFF. The DNA for the CDR3 is TGCAGCCCCCGACTAGCGGGGAACAATGAGCAGTTCTTC.

With regard to this clonotype: The junction departs from the called germline gene at one end, perhaps through a read error. This sequence joins TRBV14 and TRBJ2-7, with 7 nucleotides matching TRBD2. The CDR3 has 13 residues. CDR1 SGHDN and CDR2 FVKESK come from the germline V gene. The CDR3 DNA sequence: TGTGCCGGCAGCCACCGGGGACTATACGAGCAGTACTTC. Translating it yields CAGSHRGLYEQYF.

The rearrangement joins TRBV6-6 to TRBJ1-5; no firm D call. Trimming pared 4 bases from V and 9 bases from J, leaving 10 bases between. The length of the CDR3 is 12 residues. Germline V gene sequence: CDR1 MNHNY, CDR2 SVGAGI (reference sequence). The CDR3 is CASSSQTWPQHF. In nucleotides, the CDR3 is TGTGCCAGCAGTTCCCAGACGTGGCCCCAGCATTTT.

The rearrangement uses TRBV5-1 and TRBJ2-7; 10 bases are a match to TRBD1. The CDR3 has 12 residues. Germline lookup yields CDR1 SGHRS and CDR2 YFSETQ. V lost 4 bases, J lost 6 bases, and 1 base stayed unmatched. The CDR3 sequence: CASSRQGAEQYF. In nucleotides, the CDR3 is TGCGCCAGCAGCCGACAGGGGGCCGAGCAGTACTTC.

Only a few counts were recorded for this clonotype. V usage is TRBV29-1 and J usage is TRBJ2-1; the D call may be TRBD1 or TRBD2 (6 bases each). The CDR3 runs 14 residues. Trimming took off 3 bases at V and 3 bases at J, with 12 bases between the two ends. The V gene's germline CDR1 is SQVTM and CDR2 ANQGSEA. CDR3 residues: CSVEGGLYYNEQFF. The DNA for the CDR3 is TGCAGCGTTGAGGGGGGCCTCTACTACAATGAGCAGTTCTTC.

In this sample, this clonotype turned up a few times. The chain carries TRBV10-3 and TRBJ2-5; D is perhaps TRBD1 (5 bases). The CDR3 covers 14 residues. Germline CDR1 is ENHRY and CDR2 is SYGVKD. Trimming shortened V by 2 bases and J by 5 bases, and 12 bases separated the two germline ends. The CDR3 here is CAISETQGRETQYF. The CDR3 DNA reads as TGTGCCATCAGTGAGACCCAGGGCAGGGAGACCCAGTACTTC.

The chain carries TRBV7-9 and TRBJ1-1, with D possibly being TRBD1 (5 bases). Trimming removed 5 bases at V and 3 bases at J, with 13 bases between. The CDR3 has 14 amino acids. CDR1 is SEHNR and CDR2 is FQNEAQ in the germline V gene (reference sequence). This CDR3 is CASSPRGGDTEAFF. The CDR3 bases are TGTGCCAGCAGCCCCCGGGGCGGTGACACTGAAGCTTTCTTT. Complete variable domain (other parts from reference TRBV7-9 and TRBJ1-1): DTGVSQNPRHKITKRGQNVTFRCDPISEHNRLYWYRQTLGQGPEFLTYFQNEAQLEKSRLLSDRFSAERPKGSFSTLEIQRTEQGDSAMYLCASSPRGGDTEAFFGQGTRLTVV.

This chain links TRBV7-2 with TRBJ2-5, with D possibly TRBD2 on 7 matching bases. With 0 bases removed from V and 11 bases from J, the gap between germline ends came to 19 bases. The CDR3 is 15 residues long. Germline CDR1 reads SGHTA; CDR2 reads FQGNSA. CDR3 sequence: CASSLAPGEGWEQYF. In DNA form, the CDR3 reads TGTGCCAGCAGCTTAGCTCCAGGGGAGGGCTGGGAGCAGTACTTC.

V is TRBV9 and J is TRBJ2-1; maybe TRBD1 (6 bases). This CDR3 spans 16 amino acids. The germline CDR1 and CDR2 sequences are SGDLS and YYNGEE. Trimming pared 4 bases from V and 6 bases from J, leaving 20 bases between. CDR3 nucleotides: TGTGCCAGCAGCACCCGTGGGGGCAGGGTTGGCAATGAGCAGTTCTTC. Its translation: CASSTRGGRVGNEQFF.

A single count supports this clonotype. The chain is built from TRBV7-2 and TRBJ1-2; no firm D call. The germline V and J ends were trimmed by 5 bases and 6 bases, with 16 bases remaining between them. Per germline, CDR1 SGHTA and CDR2 FQGNSA. The CDR3 extends over 14 amino acids. The CDR3 coding sequence is TGTGCCAGCAGCGAAAGGGCAATCTCGGATGGCTACACCTTC. Its protein product is CASSERAISDGYTF.

The V gene is TRBV7-9, the J gene TRBJ1-5; TRBD1 aligns across 9 bases. Germline V CDR1 and CDR2: SEHNR, FQNEAQ (reference sequence). With V trimmed by 3 bases and J by 6 bases, 6 bases remained unmatched. The CDR3 contains 15 residues. The CDR3 DNA reads as TGTGCCAGCAGCTTGGGGACAGGGCCCGCTCAGCCCCAGCATTTT. Translation gives CASSLGTGPAQPQHF. The full variable domain, rest sourced from reference TRBV7-9 and TRBJ1-5, is DTGVSQNPRHKITKRGQNVTFRCDPISEHNRLYWYRQTLGQGPEFLTYFQNEAQLEKSRLLSDRFSAERPKGSFSTLEIQRTEQGDSAMYLCASSLGTGPAQPQHFGDGTRLSIL.

This clonotype was observed a single time. The chain is built from TRBV29-1 and TRBJ1-1; D possibly corresponds to TRBD1 (6 bases). The ends were cut back, 5 bases at V and 4 bases at J, with 14 bases in the middle. The V gene's germline CDR1 is SQVTM and CDR2 ANQGSEA. The CDR3 spans 13 residues. The CDR3 here is CSVRGGRATEAFF. The CDR3 coding sequence is TGCAGCGTTAGAGGGGGGAGAGCCACTGAAGCTTTCTTT.

This clonotype turned up a few times. The chain joins TRBV6-2 or TRBV6-3 to TRBJ2-5; D call uncertain. The V gene's germline CDR1 is MNHEY and CDR2 SVGEGT. This CDR3 comprises 11 residues. V lost 2 bases to trimming and J lost 11 bases, with 9 bases between them. The CDR3 sequence: CASSYGGRQYF. The CDR3 DNA reads as TGTGCCAGCAGTTACGGCGGTAGGCAGTACTTC.

This chain joins TRBV27 and TRBJ2-3; 7 bases match TRBD2. V gave up 2 bases and J gave up 3 bases; unmatched junction bases: 17. Germline lookup yields CDR1 MNHEY and CDR2 SMNVEV (reference sequence). This CDR3 spans 19 amino acids. The CDR3 is CASSLKGNGAGVGTDTQYF. CDR3 in DNA: TGTGCCAGCAGTTTAAAGGGGAATGGTGCGGGAGTGGGAACAGATACGCAGTATTTT.

The V and J genes are TRBV4-1 and TRBJ2-1, with TRBD2 matching 10 bases. In germline, CDR1 is MGHRA, CDR2 YSYEKL. Trimming removed 4 bases from V and 2 bases from J; junction bases left unmatched: 14. This CDR3 region has 19 residues. The CDR3 DNA reads as TGCGCCAGCAGCCCCCAGTGGCTAGCGGGGGCCTCGACCTACAATGAGCAGTTCTTC. This translates into CASSPQWLAGASTYNEQFF.

The chain recombines TRBV5-5 with TRBJ1-6; TRBD1 is a possible D gene (6 bases). Trimming left V 1 base short and J 7 bases short, with 9 bases between. The CDR3 length is 14 residues. From germline, CDR1 is SGHKS and CDR2 YYEKEE (reference sequence). The CDR3 DNA reads as TGTGCCAGCAGCTTGTGGACAGAGAATTCACCCCTCCACTTT. Translating it yields CASSLWTENSPLHF.

The V gene is TRBV7-2, the J gene TRBJ1-2; D not certain. Trimming stripped 4 bases from V and 6 bases from J, with 15 bases between. The germline V gene encodes CDR1 SGHTA and CDR2 FQGNSA. The CDR3 runs 14 residues. CDR3 loop: CASSSEEIDDGYTF. CDR3 sequence (DNA): TGTGCCAGCAGCTCCGAGGAGATTGATGATGGCTACACCTTC.

This chain uses TRBV5-1 with TRBJ2-7; D might be TRBD2 (6 bases). V was clipped by 2 bases and J by 2 bases, with 20 bases between them. Per germline, CDR1 SGHRS and CDR2 YFSETQ. The CDR3 spans 17 residues. CDR3 region: CASSFYGAGGSTYEQYF. The CDR3 DNA reads as TGCGCCAGCAGCTTTTATGGAGCGGGTGGGTCGACCTACGAGCAGTACTTC.

This clonotype has only one observation. The chain employs TRBV9 and TRBJ2-2, with 8 nucleotides matching TRBD2. This CDR3 comprises 17 residues. From germline, CDR1 is SGDLS and CDR2 YYNGEE. With 4 bases clipped from V and 6 bases from J, the junction kept 14 bases outside the gene matches. CDR3 sequence (DNA): TGTGCCAGCAGCCCCACGGCGGGGGGCATTAGGGCCGGGGAGCTGTTTTTT. Translated, it gives CASSPTAGGIRAGELFF.

V is TRBV11-2 and J is TRBJ2-1; TRBD1 agrees at 12 bases. The junction had 8 bases not matched to a gene; V was cut back by 3 bases and J by 5 bases. The V gene's germline CDR1 is SGHAT and CDR2 FQNNGV. The CDR3 length is 17 residues. In DNA form, the CDR3 reads TGTGCCAGCAGCTTCCCCCCGGGACAGGGGGCGAACAATGAGCAGTTCTTC. Protein product: CASSFPPGQGANNEQFF.

In DNA form, the CDR3 reads TGTGCCAGCAGTGGCCGGAGGGCCAACTATGGCTACACCTTC. This encodes CASSGRRANYGYTF. This sequence joins TRBV2 and TRBJ1-2; D ambiguous. This CDR3 spans 14 amino acids. V dropped 4 bases and J dropped 2 bases, with 11 bases sitting between them. From germline, CDR1 is SNHLY and CDR2 FYNNEI.

This clonotype was seen more than once but under ten times. The CDR3 DNA follows: TGTGCCAGCAGTTTAACCTCGGGACGGATGCTTTACGAGCAGTACTTC. Protein product: CASSLTSGRMLYEQYF. This rearrangement joins TRBV12-3 or TRBV12-4 to TRBJ2-7, with D perhaps TRBD1 or TRBD2 (5 bases each). The CDR3 loop spans 16 amino acids. Trimming stripped 2 bases from V and 4 bases from J, with 18 bases between.